The 32 T cell receptor beta chains presented below share a single source sample, sequenced in a study of blood T cell repertoires in COVID-19. Profiled with immunoSEQ multiplex PCR; TCRdb holds only in-frame clones, not every one. The sample lists approximately 310,000 clones; 70% to 90% were seen once. The material sequenced was PBMCs or T cells enriched from blood (not recorded which). Source of these receptors: a man aged 25 to 40 who had recovered from COVID-19.

This clone was observed a single time. V usage is TRBV5-1 and J usage is TRBJ2-3; 9 nucleotides line up with TRBD2. The trim removed 4 bases at V and 6 bases at J, leaving 9 bases unmatched. The CDR3 covers 15 residues. Germline CDR1 is SGHRS and CDR2 is YFSETQ. CDR3 region: CASSPGSGGPDTQYF. The CDR3 bases are TGCGCCAGCAGCCCCGGGAGCGGGGGGCCGGATACGCAGTATTTT.

This clone appeared a single time. This sequence joins TRBV3-1 (or the pseudogene TRBV3-2) and TRBJ1-1, with D tentatively TRBD1 (6 bases). CDR3 length: 15 residues. Per the germline V gene, CDR1 is LGHDT and CDR2 is YNNKEL (reference sequence). V was shortened by 0 bases and J by 1 base, with 9 bases between the two germline ends. CDR3 DNA: TGTGCCAGCAGCCAAGACAGGGGTTGGAACACTGAAGCTTTCTTT. As protein: CASSQDRGWNTEAFF.

V gene TRBV9 combines with J gene TRBJ1-6, with 12 nucleotides matching TRBD1. The germline gives CDR1 SGDLS, CDR2 YYNGEE. The CDR3 runs to 14 residues. J lost 9 bases, V lost 4 bases, and 2 bases had no gene match. CDR3 region: CASSQGQGASPLHF. The CDR3, as DNA: TGTGCCAGCAGCCAGGGACAGGGGGCTTCACCCCTCCACTTT. Full variable domain (remainder filled in from reference TRBV9 and TRBJ1-6): DSGVTQTPKHLITATGQRVTLRCSPRSGDLSVYWYQQSLDQGLQFLIQYYNGEERAKGNILERFSAQQFPDLHSELNLSSLELGDSALYFCASSQGQGASPLHFGNGTRLTVT.

This chain uses TRBV21-1 with TRBJ1-6. TRBV21-1 is assigned pseudogene status. The CDR3 has 14 residues. Written as DNA, the CDR3 is TGTGCCAGCAGCAAACCTAGGAACAATTCACCCCTCCACTTT. Protein product: CASSKPRNNSPLHF.

This chain joins TRBV6-5 and TRBJ2-2; 9 bases align to TRBD1. J gave up 6 bases and V 1 base, and 0 bases lay outside the gene matches. This CDR3 comprises 14 residues. Germline assignment: CDR1 MNHEY and CDR2 SVGAGI. This CDR3 is CASSYWTGAGELFF. CDR3 in DNA: TGTGCCAGCAGTTACTGGACAGGGGCCGGGGAGCTGTTTTTT.

The chain is built from TRBV4-3 and TRBJ1-1; weak D call: TRBD1 (6 bases). V was clipped by 2 bases and J by 3 bases, with 13 bases between them. The length of the CDR3 is 15 residues. The germline V gene encodes CDR1 LGHNA and CDR2 YSLEER. The CDR3 reads CASSQQQGGYTEAFF. CDR3 bases: TGCGCCAGCAGCCAACAACAGGGCGGTTACACTGAAGCTTTCTTT.

This chain links TRBV6-5 with TRBJ1-2, with 8 positions matching TRBD1. CDR3 length: 13 residues. V shed 6 bases, J shed 6 bases, and the junction held 6 bases outside the gene matches. Germline CDR1 MNHEY, CDR2 SVGAGI. The CDR3 DNA reads as TGTGCCAGCAGCCCCGGGACAGGCAATGGCTACACCTTC. This encodes CASSPGTGNGYTF.

The chain couples TRBV27 to TRBJ1-6; TRBD1 matches 7 bases. With V trimmed by 6 bases and J by 6 bases, 11 bases remained unmatched. CDR3 size: 16 residues. Per the germline V gene, CDR1 is MNHEY and CDR2 is SMNVEV (reference sequence). The CDR3 sequence is CASSKIGDRVNSPLHF. Written as DNA, the CDR3 is TGTGCCAGCAGCAAAATCGGGGACAGAGTTAATTCACCCCTCCACTTT.

This chain joins TRBV5-5 and TRBJ1-2; 7 positions agree with TRBD1. The CDR3 consists of 15 residues. Germline V lookup: CDR1 SGHKS, CDR2 YYEKEE (reference sequence). Losses at the gene ends were 0 bases for V and 2 bases for J; bases not matched to a gene: 4. This CDR3 reads CASSLGGTANYGYTF. In DNA form, the CDR3 reads TGTGCCAGCAGCTTGGGGGGGACAGCGAACTATGGCTACACCTTC.

The chain carries TRBV10-1 and TRBJ2-1; TRBD2 agrees at 14 bases. This CDR3 comprises 18 residues. Germline V gene lookup returns CDR1 WNHNN and CDR2 SYGVQD (reference sequence). V lost 3 bases, J lost 4 bases, and 8 bases stayed unmatched. The DNA for the CDR3 is TGCGCCAGCAGTGAACGGGGACTAGCGGGGGCAAGTTACAATGAGCAGTTCTTC. Translated: CASSERGLAGASYNEQFF.

CDR3 amino acids: CASSYARDSYGYTF. The CDR3 DNA reads TGTGCCAGCAGTTACGCCCGGGACAGTTATGGCTACACCTTC. The V gene is TRBV6-5, the J gene TRBJ1-2; 7 bases are shared with TRBD1. V lost 2 bases, J lost 5 bases, and 5 bases stayed unmatched. The germline gives CDR1 MNHEY, CDR2 SVGAGI. The CDR3 spans 14 residues.

The V gene is TRBV2, the J gene TRBJ2-6, with 8 bases aligning to TRBD1. The CDR3 consists of 15 residues. Trimming cost V 6 bases and J 4 bases; bases outside gene matches: 5. Germline V CDR1 and CDR2: SNHLY, FYNNEI. The CDR3 nucleotides are TGTGCCAGCAGGGACAGGGCGTCAGGGGCCAACGTCCTGACTTTC. Amino acids: CASRDRASGANVLTF.

The chain has TRBV7-6 and TRBJ2-5, with 8 bases aligning to TRBD1. CDR1 and CDR2 from the germline V gene are SGHVS and FNYEAQ. J was trimmed by 4 bases and V by 4 bases; bases with no gene match: 5. This CDR3 is 14 amino acids long. The CDR3, as DNA: TGTGCCAGCAGCTCTTTTACAGGGGGAGAGACCCAGTACTTC. Translated, it gives CASSSFTGGETQYF.

The chain couples TRBV3-1 (or the pseudogene TRBV3-2) to TRBJ1-2, with TRBD1 matching over 7 bases. The J segment lost 1 base and the V segment lost 4 bases, leaving 15 bases of the junction unmatched. Germline V lookup: CDR1 LGHDT, CDR2 YNNKEL (reference sequence). The CDR3 is 18 residues long. The CDR3 nucleotides are TGTGCCAGCAGCCCTAAGTATCCGACAGGGTTGTGTAACTATGGCTACACCTTC. Its translation: CASSPKYPTGLCNYGYTF.

This sequence joins TRBV29-1 and TRBJ2-1; maybe TRBD2 (6 bases). The length of the CDR3 is 15 residues. Trimming cost V 5 bases and J 0 bases, with 14 bases left between them. Germline V gene data show CDR1 as SQVTM and CDR2 as ANQGSEA. CDR3 sequence (DNA): TGCAGCGTTTTGGGGGGTACGAGCTCCTACAATGAGCAGTTCTTC. Translation: CSVLGGTSSYNEQFF.

The J gene is TRBJ1-3, the V gene TRBV19; tentative D call: TRBD1 (5 bases). The CDR3 is made up of 15 amino acids. The germline V and J ends were trimmed by 7 bases and 2 bases, with 15 bases remaining between them. Germline CDR1 and CDR2: LNHDA and SQIVND (reference sequence). CDR3 protein: CASKGDSHTGNTIYF. In DNA form, the CDR3 reads TGTGCCAGTAAAGGCGACAGTCACACTGGAAACACCATATATTTT. The full variable domain, in which reference TRBV19 and TRBJ1-3 provide the parts outside the CDR3, is DGGITQSPKYLFRKEGQNVTLSCEQNLNHDAMYWYRQDPGQGLRLIYYSQIVNDFQKGDIAEGYSVSREKKESFPLTVTSAQKNPTAFYLCASKGDSHTGNTIYFGEGSWLTVV.

V gene TRBV10-3 combines with J gene TRBJ1-6, with D perhaps TRBD1 (6 bases). The CDR3 is 13 amino acids. The V end was cut by 6 bases, the J end by 7 bases, with 10 bases between. Germline CDR1 reads ENHRY; CDR2 reads SYGVKD. Here the CDR3 DNA reads TGTGCCATCAGACAGGGTGAGAATTCACCCCTCCACTTT. The encoded protein is CAIRQGENSPLHF.

The rearrangement links TRBV5-1 to TRBJ2-6; possible D gene TRBD2, 5 bases. Germline V lookup: CDR1 SGHRS, CDR2 YFSETQ. V gave up 2 bases and J gave up 0 bases, with 12 bases separating them. CDR3 length: 17 residues. The CDR3 spells CASSFLGDSSGANVLTF. CDR3 coding DNA: TGCGCCAGCAGCTTCCTCGGGGATAGCTCTGGGGCCAACGTCCTGACTTTC.

The chain couples TRBV7-2 to TRBJ2-7, with no clear D. Trimming pared 5 bases from V and 4 bases from J, leaving 6 bases between. This CDR3 comprises 11 residues. Germline V gives CDR1 SGHTA, CDR2 FQGNSA. The CDR3 region has the DNA TGTGCCAGCAGCAGCCGATACGAGCAGTACTTC. Its translation is CASSSRYEQYF.

The V call is TRBV5-1, the J call TRBJ2-3; maybe TRBD2 (5 bases). V was pared by 0 bases and J by 3 bases, with 8 bases between. The CDR3 has 14 amino acids. Germline CDR1 reads SGHRS; CDR2 reads YFSETQ. Written as DNA, the CDR3 is TGCGCCAGCAGCTTGGTCGGGGAAACAGATACGCAGTATTTT. Protein sequence: CASSLVGETDTQYF.

This sequence joins TRBV3-1 (or the pseudogene TRBV3-2) and TRBJ2-7; no clear D. CDR1 and CDR2 from the germline V gene are LGHDT and YNNKEL (reference sequence). The CDR3 totals 15 residues. The V gene lost 1 base and the J gene lost 2 bases, with 12 bases spanning the gap. The CDR3 spells CASSQVPGETYEQYF. DNA of the CDR3: TGTGCCAGCAGCCAAGTCCCTGGTGAGACCTACGAGCAGTACTTC.

CDR3 protein: CASSTERCGPYEQYF. The CDR3 DNA sequence: TGTGCCAGCAGTACTGAGAGATGCGGGCCCTACGAGCAGTACTTC. The chain combines TRBV27 with TRBJ2-7; a weak D match, TRBD2 (5 bases). The V end lost 5 bases, the J end lost 2 bases, and 16 bases lay between the germline ends. The CDR3 extends over 15 amino acids. Germline CDR1 MNHEY, CDR2 SMNVEV (reference sequence).

The rearrangement uses TRBV6-5 and TRBJ1-6; D perhaps matches TRBD1 (5 bases). CDR3 length: 13 residues. Germline V gives CDR1 MNHEY, CDR2 SVGAGI. V dropped 5 bases and J dropped 14 bases, with 16 bases sitting between them. For the CDR3, the DNA is TGTGCCAGCAGTCGCGGCGGCAGGGTCTCCCTCCACTTT. Translated: CASSRGGRVSLHF.

V and J are TRBV4-2 and TRBJ2-1; 12 bases map to TRBD2. There are 18 residues in the CDR3. V shed 1 base, J shed 7 bases, and the junction held 11 bases outside the gene matches. The germline V gene encodes CDR1 LGHNA and CDR2 YNFKEQ. The CDR3 protein is CASSQVASRLAGGNEQFF. CDR3 nucleotides: TGTGCCAGCAGCCAAGTCGCGTCGCGGCTAGCGGGGGGGAATGAGCAGTTCTTC.

This chain uses TRBV5-1 with TRBJ2-6, with 10 positions matching TRBD2. The CDR3 spans 17 residues. Germline V gives CDR1 SGHRS, CDR2 YFSETQ. V was pared by 6 bases and J by 0 bases, with 6 bases of the junction left unmatched. Here the CDR3 DNA reads TGCGCCAGCAACTTACTAGCGGGGCGCTCTGGGGCCAACGTCCTGACTTTC. Its translation is CASNLLAGRSGANVLTF.

The V and J genes are TRBV4-1 and TRBJ1-5; D remains unclear. In germline, CDR1 is MGHRA, CDR2 YSYEKL. V dropped 2 bases and J dropped 4 bases, with 3 bases sitting between them. The CDR3 has 12 amino acids. For the CDR3, the DNA is TGCGCCAGCAGCCAACCAAATCAGCCCCAGCATTTT. The encoded protein is CASSQPNQPQHF.

V usage is TRBV6-6 and J usage is TRBJ1-4; tentative D call: TRBD1 (6 bases). This CDR3 comprises 17 residues. Germline lookup yields CDR1 MNHNY and CDR2 SVGAGI (reference sequence). V was pared by 5 bases and J by 7 bases, with 23 bases between. CDR3 sequence: CASSRLARGGTGEKLFF. CDR3 sequence (DNA): TGTGCCAGCAGTCGGCTCGCACGGGGGGGCACAGGTGAAAAACTGTTTTTT.

The chain joins TRBV5-4 to TRBJ1-2; no firm D call. Germline V gene data show CDR1 as SGHNT and CDR2 as YYREEE (reference sequence). The CDR3 runs 13 residues. Trimming shortened V by 1 base and J by 6 bases, and 10 bases separated the two germline ends. Written as DNA, the CDR3 is TGTGCCAGCAGCTTGCGGCAGGATAATGGCTACACCTTC. This sequence encodes CASSLRQDNGYTF.

The chain is built from TRBV28 and TRBJ1-6; D gene unclear. Trimming removed 6 bases from V and 0 bases from J, with 9 bases in between. The CDR3 spans 15 residues. CDR1 is MDHEN and CDR2 is SYDVKM in the germline V gene. The chain's CDR3 is CASRDGSSYNSPLHF. The CDR3 nucleotides read TGTGCCAGCAGGGACGGGAGCTCCTATAATTCACCCCTCCACTTT. Combining the CDR3 with reference TRBV28 and TRBJ1-6 gives the whole variable domain DVKVTQSSRYLVKRTGEKVFLECVQDMDHENMFWYRQDPGLGLRLIYFSYDVKMKEKGDIPEGYSVSREKKERFSLILESASTNQTSMYLCASRDGSSYNSPLHFGNGTRLTVT.

V is TRBV6-2 or TRBV6-3 and J is TRBJ2-3; TRBD1 matches at 7 bases. The V gene end was trimmed by 3 bases and the J gene end by 4 bases; junction bases not matched to a gene: 13. CDR3 length: 17 residues. Germline V gene data show CDR1 as MNHEY and CDR2 as SVGEGT. Written as DNA, the CDR3 is TGTGCCAGCAGTTATTTCGAGACAGGGATTAGGGCAGATACGCAGTATTTT. It yields the protein CASSYFETGIRADTQYF.

The gene calls are TRBV5-4 and TRBJ1-1; a weak D match, TRBD1 (6 bases). The length of the CDR3 is 14 residues. The germline gives CDR1 SGHNT, CDR2 YYREEE (reference sequence). V was pared by 2 bases and J by 0 bases, with 8 bases between. The CDR3 is CASSLRDMNTEAFF. The DNA for the CDR3 is TGTGCCAGCAGCTTACGGGACATGAACACTGAAGCTTTCTTT.

V is TRBV6-5 and J is TRBJ1-2; D may be TRBD1 (5 bases). This CDR3 has 15 residues. Trimming left V 2 bases short and J 6 bases short, with 16 bases between. Germline assignment: CDR1 MNHEY and CDR2 SVGAGI. This CDR3 reads CASSYGGGLGDGYTF. The CDR3 nucleotides read TGTGCCAGCAGTTACGGCGGGGGACTGGGCGATGGCTACACCTTC.